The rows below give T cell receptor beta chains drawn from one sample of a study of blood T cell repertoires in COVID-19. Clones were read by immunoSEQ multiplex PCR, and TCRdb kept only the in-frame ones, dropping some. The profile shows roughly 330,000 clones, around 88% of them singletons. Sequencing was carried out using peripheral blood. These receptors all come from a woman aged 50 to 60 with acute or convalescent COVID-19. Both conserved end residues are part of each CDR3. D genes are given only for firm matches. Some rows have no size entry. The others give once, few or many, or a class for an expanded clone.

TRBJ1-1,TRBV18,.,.,TGTGCCAGCTCACCGACAGTTAACACTGAAGCTTTCTTT,CASSPTVNTEAFF
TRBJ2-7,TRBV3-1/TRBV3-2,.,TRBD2,TGTGCCAGCAGCCAAGAAGGAAAAGGGACTAGCGGGAGTAGGGGGTTATCCTACGAGCAGTACTTC,CASSQEGKGTSGSRGLSYEQYF
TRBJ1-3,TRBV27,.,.,TGTGCCAGCAGTTCAGGGTCTGGAAACACCATATATTTT,CASSSGSGNTIYF
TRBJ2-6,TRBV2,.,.,TGTGCCAGCAGTGCGGCGGTCTCTGGGGCCAACGTCCTGACTTTC,CASSAAVSGANVLTF
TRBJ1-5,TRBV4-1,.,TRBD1,TGCGCCAGCAGCTCGTGGACAGGGATCAATCAGCCCCAGCATTTT,CASSSWTGINQPQHF
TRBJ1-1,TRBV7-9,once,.,TGTGCCAGCAACCTACTAGGGAACACTGAAGCTTTCTTT,CASNLLGNTEAFF
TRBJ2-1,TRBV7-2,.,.,TGTGCCAGCAGCTTATTCCGCCGCCGGGGGAATGAGCAGTTCTTC,CASSLFRRRGNEQFF
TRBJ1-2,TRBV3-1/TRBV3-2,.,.,TGTGCCAGCAGCCAAGAAACAGGGAGAAGCGGCTACACCTTC,CASSQETGRSGYTF
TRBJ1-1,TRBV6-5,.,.,TGTGCCAGCAGCCGCCTGACAGTGAACACTGAAGCTTTCTTT,CASSRLTVNTEAFF
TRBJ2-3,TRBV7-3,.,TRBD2,TGTGCCAGCAGCTTAACGCGCAGCGGGAGGGCCGCAGATACGCAGTATTTT,CASSLTRSGRAADTQYF
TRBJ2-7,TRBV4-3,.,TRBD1,TGCGCCAGCAGCCATTCGACAGGGAGCGAGCAGTACTTC,CASSHSTGSEQYF
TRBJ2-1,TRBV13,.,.,TGTGCCAGCAGCCCGGAAGTGGCTTTTGGGGCAGGCGACGCCTACAATGAGCAGTTCTTC,CASSPEVAFGAGDAYNEQFF
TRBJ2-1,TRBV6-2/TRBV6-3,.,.,TGTGCCAGCAGTTTCCCTCAGGGTCCTGAGCAGTTCTTC,CASSFPQGPEQFF
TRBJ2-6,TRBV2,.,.,TGTGCCAGCAGTGAATCGAGGGACTCTGGGGCCAACGTCCTGACTTTC,CASSESRDSGANVLTF
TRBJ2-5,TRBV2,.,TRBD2,TGTGCCAGCAGCCTTGCGGGGGGGGGAGAGACCCAGTACTTC,CASSLAGGGETQYF
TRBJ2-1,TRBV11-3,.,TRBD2,TGTGCCAGCAGCCGATTAGCGGGAGCGGGTGAGCAGTTCTTC,CASSRLAGAGEQFF
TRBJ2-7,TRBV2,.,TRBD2,TGTGCCAGCAGTGTGCGGGAGAGCTCCTACGAGCAGTACTTC,CASSVRESSYEQYF
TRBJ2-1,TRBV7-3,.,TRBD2,TGTGCCAGCAGCTTGGGACTAGCGGTCTACAATGAGCAGTTCTTC,CASSLGLAVYNEQFF
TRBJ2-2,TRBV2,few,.,TGTGCCATCGGACGGGGCACCGGGGAGCTGTTTTTT,CAIGRGTGELFF
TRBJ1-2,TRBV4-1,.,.,TGCGCCAGCAGCCAAGGCCCGGATGGCTACACCTTC,CASSQGPDGYTF
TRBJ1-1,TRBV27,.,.,TGTGCCAGCAGTTTGAGGTCACACGGCCTAAATTTGAACACTGAAGCTTTCTTT,CASSLRSHGLNLNTEAFF
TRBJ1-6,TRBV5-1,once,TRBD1,TGCGCCAGCAGGGGACAGGGCGATTCACCCCTCCACTTT,CASRGQGDSPLHF
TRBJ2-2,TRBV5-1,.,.,TGCGCCAGCAGCTCCCGGACATCCGGGCTTACCGGGGAGCTGTTTTTT,CASSSRTSGLTGELFF
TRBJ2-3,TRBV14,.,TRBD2,TGTGCCAGCAGCCATCGAGGCGGGAGGGCCTCAGATACGCAGTATTTT,CASSHRGGRASDTQYF
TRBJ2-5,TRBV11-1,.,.,TGTGCCAGCAGCTTTCGAGGGAGGGAGACCCAGTACTTC,CASSFRGRETQYF
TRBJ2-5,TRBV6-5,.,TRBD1,TGTGCCAGCAGTAGGGACAGGGAGGAGACCCAGTACTTC,CASSRDREETQYF
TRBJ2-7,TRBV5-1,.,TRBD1,TGCGCCAGCAGCTTTGGGACAGTGAACTACGAGCAGTACTTC,CASSFGTVNYEQYF
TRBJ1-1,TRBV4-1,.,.,TGCGCCAGCAGCCAAGATAGGGGCCGCACTGAAGCTTTCTTT,CASSQDRGRTEAFF
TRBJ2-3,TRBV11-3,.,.,TGTGCCAGCAGCTTAGAAAAGGCTAGCGAGAGGACAGATACGCAGTATTTT,CASSLEKASERTDTQYF
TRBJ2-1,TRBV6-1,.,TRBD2,TGTGCCAGCAGTGAAGAGCCAAACCCAGGAGCGGGGGGGCCTGGCAATGAGCAGTTCTTC,CASSEEPNPGAGGPGNEQFF
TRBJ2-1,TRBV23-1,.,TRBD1,TGCGCCAGCAGTCGTCCCGGGACAGGGATCCATGAGCAGTTCTTC,CASSRPGTGIHEQFF
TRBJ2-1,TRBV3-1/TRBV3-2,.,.,TGTGCCAGCAGCCAAGATGTAGGGCAGGGGCAGTTCTTC,CASSQDVGQGQFF
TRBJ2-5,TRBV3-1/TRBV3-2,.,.,TGTGCCAGCAGCCAGACTAGGTCTGGGGCCCAGTACTTC,CASSQTRSGAQYF
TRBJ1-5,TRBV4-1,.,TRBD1,TGCGCCAGCAGCCAGGGGGGGACAGGGAGACAGCCCCAGCATTTT,CASSQGGTGRQPQHF
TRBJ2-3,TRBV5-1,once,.,TGCGCCAGCAGCTTGGACAGGCGGACGCAGTATTTT,CASSLDRRTQYF
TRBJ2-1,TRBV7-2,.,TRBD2,TGTGCCAGCAGCCTACTAGCGGGTGGGAATGAGCAGTTCTTC,CASSLLAGGNEQFF
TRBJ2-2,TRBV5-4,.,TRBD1,TGTGCCAGCAGCCAGGGACAGGGGGTAACCGGGGAGCTGTTTTTT,CASSQGQGVTGELFF
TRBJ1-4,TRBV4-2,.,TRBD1,TGTGCCAGCAGCCAGGACAGGCTTAATGAAAAACTGTTTTTT,CASSQDRLNEKLFF
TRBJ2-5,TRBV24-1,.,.,TGTGCCACCAGTGATGTGGGGATTTCTCGGGGGGAGACCCAGTACTTC,CATSDVGISRGETQYF
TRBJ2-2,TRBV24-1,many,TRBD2,TGTGCCACCAGTGACCCTAGCGGGGGGGAGAACACCGGGGAGCTGTTTTTT,CATSDPSGGENTGELFF
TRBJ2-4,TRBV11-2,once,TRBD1,TGTGCCAGCAGCCTGGGGGACAGTAAAAACATTCAGTACTTC,CASSLGDSKNIQYF
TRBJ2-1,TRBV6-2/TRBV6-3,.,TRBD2,TGTGCCAGCAGCTCTCGATCCAGCGGGAGGGCCGTCGATGAGCAGTTCTTC,CASSSRSSGRAVDEQFF
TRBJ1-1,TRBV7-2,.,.,TGTGCCAGCAGCTTCTCGGGTGCAGGGATGGCTTTCTTT,CASSFSGAGMAFF
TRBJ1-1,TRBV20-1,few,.,TGCAGTGCTAGTGTGCCAGGCTCCCGGCCGACTGAAGCTTTCTTT,CSASVPGSRPTEAFF
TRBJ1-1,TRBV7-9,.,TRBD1,TGTGCCAGCAGCCCCCGGCAGGGGGGCACTGAAGCTTTCTTT,CASSPRQGGTEAFF
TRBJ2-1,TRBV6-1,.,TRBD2,TGTGCCAGCAGTGAAGGGCTAGCGGGGATCTACAATGAGCAGTTCTTC,CASSEGLAGIYNEQFF
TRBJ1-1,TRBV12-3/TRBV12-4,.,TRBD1,TGTGCCAGCAGTCTTACAGGGGGCGTAGGGGCTTTCTTT,CASSLTGGVGAFF
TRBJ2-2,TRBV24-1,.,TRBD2,TGTGCCACCAGTGACTTGGGACTAGCGGGGGGGAACACCGGGGAGCTGTTTTTT,CATSDLGLAGGNTGELFF
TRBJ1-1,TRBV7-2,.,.,TGTGCCAGCAGCTCTCGGGACGGGAGCACTGAAGCTTTCTTT,CASSSRDGSTEAFF
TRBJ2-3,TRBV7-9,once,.,TGTGCCAGCAGCTTGACCCTAGGGGGGGGTACGCAGTATTTT,CASSLTLGGGTQYF
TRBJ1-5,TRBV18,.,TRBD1,TGTGCCAGCTCCCGGACAGGGGTCGGCAATCAGCCCCAGCATTTT,CASSRTGVGNQPQHF